This section outlines one T cell receptor (beta chain) sequence together with its context. Its specificity is not known. The data are from a study of cytomegalovirus exposure and HLA in healthy donors. Study-wide results and caveats: Rare TCR sequences dominated, though some public TCRs recurred in many donors.

CDR1 LNHDA and CDR2 SQIVND come from the germline V gene (reference sequence). V was cut by 6 bases and J by 6 bases, with 9 bases left in between. This CDR3 contains 11 residues. PCR employed 60 Vbeta and 13 Jbeta primers. Repertoires were generated with immunoSEQ multiplex PCR, while TCRdb's copy carries only in-frame clones and drops some. This sample yields around 130,000 clones, of which approximately 84% are seen a single time; around 1.5% belongs to the top ten. The chain couples TRBV19 to TRBJ2-7, with D tentatively TRBD1 (5 bases). Sequencing was done on a sample of PBMCs. This TCR was recovered from a woman aged 18 to 35 in good health and CMV-seronegative. The CDR3 here is CASSQGGEQYF. The CDR3 coding sequence is TGTGCCAGTAGCCAGGGCGGCGAGCAGTACTTC.